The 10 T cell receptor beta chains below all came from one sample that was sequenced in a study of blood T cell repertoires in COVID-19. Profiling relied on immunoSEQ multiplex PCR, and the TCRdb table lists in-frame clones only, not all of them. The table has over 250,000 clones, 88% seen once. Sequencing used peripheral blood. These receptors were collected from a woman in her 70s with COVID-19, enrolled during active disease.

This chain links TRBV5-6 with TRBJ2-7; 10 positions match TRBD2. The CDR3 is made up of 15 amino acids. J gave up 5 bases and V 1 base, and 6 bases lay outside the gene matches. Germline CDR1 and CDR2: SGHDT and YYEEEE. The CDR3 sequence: CASSLTSGNPDEQYF. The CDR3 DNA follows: TGTGCCAGCAGCTTGACTAGCGGGAACCCGGACGAGCAGTACTTC.

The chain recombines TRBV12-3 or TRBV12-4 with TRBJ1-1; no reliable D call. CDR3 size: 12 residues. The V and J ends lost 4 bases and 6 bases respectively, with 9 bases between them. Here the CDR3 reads CASSSDFAEAFF. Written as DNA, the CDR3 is TGTGCCAGCAGTTCGGACTTCGCTGAAGCTTTCTTT.

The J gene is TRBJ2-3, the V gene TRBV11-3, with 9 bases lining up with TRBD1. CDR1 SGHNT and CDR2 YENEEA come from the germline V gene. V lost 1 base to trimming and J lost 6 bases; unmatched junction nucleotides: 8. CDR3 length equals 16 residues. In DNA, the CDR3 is TGTGCCAGCAGCTTAGCTTGGACAGGGGCTTCGGATACGCAGTATTTT. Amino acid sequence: CASSLAWTGASDTQYF.

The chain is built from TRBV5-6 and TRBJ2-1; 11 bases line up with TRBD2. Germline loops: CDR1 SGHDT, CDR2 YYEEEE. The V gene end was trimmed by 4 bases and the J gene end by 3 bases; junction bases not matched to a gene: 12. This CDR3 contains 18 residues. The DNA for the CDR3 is TGTGCCAGCAGCCTATACTCGGGACTAGCGGACCTCTACAATGAGCAGTTCTTC. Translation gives CASSLYSGLADLYNEQFF.

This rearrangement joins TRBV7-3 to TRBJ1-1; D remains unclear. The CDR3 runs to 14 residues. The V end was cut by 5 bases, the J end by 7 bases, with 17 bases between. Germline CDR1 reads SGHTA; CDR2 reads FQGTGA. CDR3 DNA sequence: TGTGCCAGCAGCCAGGCGTGGAGGCGCGGTGAAGCTTTCTTT. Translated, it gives CASSQAWRRGEAFF.

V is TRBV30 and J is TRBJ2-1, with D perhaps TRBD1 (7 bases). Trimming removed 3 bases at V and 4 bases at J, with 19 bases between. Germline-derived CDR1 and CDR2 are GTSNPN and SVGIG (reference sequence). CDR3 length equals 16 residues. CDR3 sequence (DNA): TGTGCCTGGAGAAGGAGGGGGCCGAAAAGATACAATGAGCAGTTCTTC. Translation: CAWRRRGPKRYNEQFF.

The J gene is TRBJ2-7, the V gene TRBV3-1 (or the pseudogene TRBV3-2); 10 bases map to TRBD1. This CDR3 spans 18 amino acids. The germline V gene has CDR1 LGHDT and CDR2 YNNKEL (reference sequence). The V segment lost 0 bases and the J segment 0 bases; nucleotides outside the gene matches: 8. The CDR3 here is CASSQETGRTGGSYEQYF. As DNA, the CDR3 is TGTGCCAGCAGCCAAGAGACGGGGAGGACAGGGGGCTCCTACGAGCAGTACTTC.

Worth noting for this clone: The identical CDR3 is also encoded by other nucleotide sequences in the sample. CDR3 bases: TGTGCCAGCAGTCCAGGGTATGGCTACACCTTC. It is translated as CASSPGYGYTF. The chain employs TRBV28 and TRBJ1-2; possible D gene TRBD1, 5 bases. Trimming stripped 5 bases from V and 5 bases from J, with 6 bases between. The CDR3 is made up of 11 amino acids. Germline lookup yields CDR1 MDHEN and CDR2 SYDVKM.

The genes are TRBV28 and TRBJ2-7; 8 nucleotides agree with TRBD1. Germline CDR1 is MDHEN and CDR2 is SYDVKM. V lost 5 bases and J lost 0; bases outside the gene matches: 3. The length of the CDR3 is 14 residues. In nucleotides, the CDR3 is TGTGCCAGCAGTACGGGGACAGGCTCCTACGAGCAGTACTTC. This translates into CASSTGTGSYEQYF. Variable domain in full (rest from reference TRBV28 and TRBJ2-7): DVKVTQSSRYLVKRTGEKVFLECVQDMDHENMFWYRQDPGLGLRLIYFSYDVKMKEKGDIPEGYSVSREKKERFSLILESASTNQTSMYLCASSTGTGSYEQYFGPGTRLTVT.

CDR3 sequence (DNA): TGTGCCACCAGTGACTACGTCCCGGGACAGGGTTACGAGCAGTACTTC. As protein: CATSDYVPGQGYEQYF. The chain recombines TRBV24-1 with TRBJ2-7, with 9 bases matching TRBD1. The CDR3 contains 16 residues. Looked up from germline, CDR1 is KGHDR and CDR2 is SFDVKD. V lost 4 bases to trimming and J lost 4 bases; unmatched junction nucleotides: 10.